What follows is one T cell receptor beta chain and its context. The antigen is not known. This CDR3 is 14 amino acids long. Germline loops: CDR1 SQVTM, CDR2 ANQGSEA. The sample comes from a study of shared clonotypes between healthy human individuals. Study-level results: On the whole, naive subsets had larger estimated richness than memory subsets had.

It was CD45RO-negative cells, positively selected for CCR7, that made up naive CD8 cells, with terminally differentiated effector memory CD45RA+ cells excluded. Clones were sequenced by immunoSEQ multiplex PCR, and TCRdb holds only the in-frame ones, with some missing. The table lists approximately 2,200,000 clones, more than 85% of them singletons, with roughly 1.7% in the top ten. This receptor was obtained from a man aged 18 to 35 in good health. Some clones in this sample may be carry-over from other donors' samples. The J gene is TRBJ2-5, the V gene TRBV29-1; D is perhaps TRBD2 (6 bases). The J call could be wrong; TRBJ2-7 is a better fit for the DNA end. The specimen was naive CD8+ T cells from PBMCs. For the CDR3, the DNA is TGCAGCGTCCTAGGACTACAAAGCTCCTACGAGCAGTACTTC. Protein sequence: CSVLGLQSSYEQYF.